This TCR beta chain was identified during a study of early T cells in non-severe SARS-CoV-2 infection. Individual cDNA molecules carried attached unique molecular identifiers. Each CDR3 protein is one row after TCRdb ran MiXCR on the 5' RACE reads. This sample has tens of thousands of distinct CDR3 sequences, with 7.5% to 9.5% found just once. The origin of this receptor is an adult who was a healthcare worker with PCR-confirmed SARS-CoV-2 infection or an uninfected control (not recorded which). The material sequenced was whole blood, taken at baseline.

The CDR3: CASSLLDYSNQPQHF. In DNA form, the CDR3 reads TGTGCCAGCAGCTTACTGGATTATAGCAATCAGCCCCAGCATTTT. This rearrangement joins TRBV5-5 to TRBJ1-5, with D unclear. Germline V lookup: CDR1 SGHKS, CDR2 YYEKEE (reference sequence). This CDR3 has 15 amino acids. V was pared by 2 bases and J by 0 bases, with 9 bases between.